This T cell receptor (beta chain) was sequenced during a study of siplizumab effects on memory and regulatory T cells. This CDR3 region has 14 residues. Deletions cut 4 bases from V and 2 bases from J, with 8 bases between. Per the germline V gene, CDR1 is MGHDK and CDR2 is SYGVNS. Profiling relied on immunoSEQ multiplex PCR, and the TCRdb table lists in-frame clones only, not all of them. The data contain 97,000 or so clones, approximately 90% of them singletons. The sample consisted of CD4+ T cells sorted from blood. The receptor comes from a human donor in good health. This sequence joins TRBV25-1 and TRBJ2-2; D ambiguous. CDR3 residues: CASSAQDNTGELFF. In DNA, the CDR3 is TGTGCCAGCAGTGCCCAGGACAACACCGGGGAGCTGTTTTTT.